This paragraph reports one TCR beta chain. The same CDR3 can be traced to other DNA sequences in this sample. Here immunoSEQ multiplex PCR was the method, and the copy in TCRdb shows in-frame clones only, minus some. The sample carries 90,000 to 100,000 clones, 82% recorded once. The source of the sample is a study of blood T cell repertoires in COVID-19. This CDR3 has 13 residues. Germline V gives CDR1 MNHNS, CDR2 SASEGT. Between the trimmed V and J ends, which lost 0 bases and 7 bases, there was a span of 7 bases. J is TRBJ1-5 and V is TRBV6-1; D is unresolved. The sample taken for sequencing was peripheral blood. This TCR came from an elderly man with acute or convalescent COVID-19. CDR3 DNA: TGTGCCAGCAGTGAAGCGGGAGGACAGCCCCAGCATTTT. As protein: CASSEAGGQPQHF.